Presented here are 23 T cell receptor beta chains from one specimen sequenced in a study of PD-L1 blockade in urothelial cancer. Profiling relied on immunoSEQ multiplex PCR, and the TCRdb table lists in-frame clones only, not all of them. This sample has about 110,000 clones, with approximately 86% found just once. The sample in question was PBMCs, obtained around atezolizumab (anti-PD-L1) treatment. The receptors stem from a man aged 50-59 years with urothelial cancer.

This clone has a single count. The chain couples TRBV6-1 to TRBJ1-1; 8 nucleotides agree with TRBD1. CDR1 is MNHNS, CDR2 SASEGT, per germline. V shed 1 base, J shed 4 bases, and the junction held 5 bases outside the gene matches. The CDR3 runs to 15 residues. The DNA for the CDR3 is TGTGCCAGCAGTGAAGAGGCGACAGGGGTCACTGAAGCTTTCTTT. It yields the protein CASSEEATGVTEAFF.

The chain joins TRBV28 to TRBJ1-1; tentatively, D is TRBD1 (5 bases). This CDR3 is built from 14 residues. CDR1 MDHEN and CDR2 SYDVKM come from the germline V gene. Trimming shortened V by 3 bases and J by 5 bases, and 13 bases separated the two germline ends. The CDR3: CASSLPGGGTEAFF. Written as DNA, the CDR3 is TGTGCCAGCAGTTTGCCCGGGGGGGGAACTGAAGCTTTCTTT.

This chain joins TRBV10-3 and TRBJ2-5, with D maybe TRBD1 (6 bases). The germline CDR1 and CDR2 sequences are ENHRY and SYGVKD. This CDR3 is 13 amino acids long. V gave up 10 bases and J gave up 1 base, with 13 bases separating them. DNA for the CDR3: TGTGCCAGCGCCAGGGGCGTCCAAGAGACCCAGTACTTC. Translating gives CASARGVQETQYF.

This clone came up many times. The gene calls are TRBV2 and TRBJ1-6; the D gene is possibly TRBD1 (6 bases). Trimming stripped 6 bases from V and 7 bases from J, with 16 bases between. Per germline, CDR1 SNHLY and CDR2 FYNNEI. The CDR3 extends over 15 amino acids. The chain's CDR3 is CASSFAGAENSPLHF. For the CDR3, the DNA is TGTGCCAGCAGCTTCGCGGGGGCTGAAAATTCACCCCTCCACTTT.

The rearrangement uses TRBV28 and TRBJ2-1; 9 bases are shared with TRBD2. J was trimmed by 9 bases and V by 6 bases; bases with no gene match: 6. CDR3 length: 13 amino acids. Germline CDR1 MDHEN, CDR2 SYDVKM. The CDR3 DNA reads TGTGCCAGCAGAGGACTAGCGCCCAGTGAGCAGTTCTTC. Protein: CASRGLAPSEQFF.

This chain connects TRBV18 to TRBJ2-4; 8 bases match TRBD1. The CDR3 runs 15 residues. Germline assignment: CDR1 KGHSH and CDR2 LQKENI. The V gene end was trimmed by 2 bases and the J gene end by 7 bases; junction bases not matched to a gene: 7. CDR3 sequence (DNA): TGTGCCAGCTCACCAACCCAGGGGGCGCGGAACATTCAGTACTTC. It specifies CASSPTQGARNIQYF.

The genes are TRBV18 and TRBJ1-1; unclear D gene. Looked up from germline, CDR1 is KGHSH and CDR2 is LQKENI. This CDR3 spans 15 amino acids. V lost 3 bases and J 0 bases, leaving 11 bases between the germline ends. The CDR3 region is CASSPIGGMNTEAFF. In nucleotides, the CDR3 is TGTGCCAGCTCACCGATCGGCGGAATGAACACTGAAGCTTTCTTT.

V is TRBV27 and J is TRBJ1-1; D gene unclear. The ends were cut back, 3 bases at V and 1 base at J, with 6 bases in the middle. The CDR3 runs 13 residues. Germline values: CDR1 MNHEY, CDR2 SMNVEV (reference sequence). CDR3 DNA sequence: TGTGCCAGCAGTTTCCGACAGAACACTGAAGCTTTCTTT. Its protein product is CASSFRQNTEAFF.

This chain connects TRBV5-1 to TRBJ1-1, with 7 bases aligning to TRBD1. This CDR3 spans 13 amino acids. V gave up 3 bases and J gave up 6 bases; unmatched junction bases: 5. Per the germline V gene, CDR1 is SGHRS and CDR2 is YFSETQ. The chain's CDR3 is CASSSRTGAEAFF. In DNA, the CDR3 is TGCGCCAGCAGCTCCAGAACAGGGGCTGAAGCTTTCTTT.

The chain carries TRBV5-6 and TRBJ2-2, with 8 bases lining up with TRBD1. Germline V gene sequence: CDR1 SGHDT, CDR2 YYEEEE. The V gene end was trimmed by 4 bases and the J gene end by 6 bases; junction bases not matched to a gene: 8. The CDR3 has 15 residues. In DNA form, the CDR3 reads TGTGCCAGCAGCCTACAGGGGGTAAGGGCCGGGGAGCTGTTTTTT. Its translation: CASSLQGVRAGELFF. The whole variable domain, filled in from reference TRBV5-6 and TRBJ2-2, reads DAGVTQSPTHLIKTRGQQVTLRCSPKSGHDTVSWYQQALGQGPQFIFQYYEEEERQRGNFPDRFSGHQFPNYSSELNVNALLLGDSALYLCASSLQGVRAGELFFGEGSRLTVL.

V usage is TRBV5-6 and J usage is TRBJ1-2; 7 bases map to TRBD1. With 3 bases clipped from V and 2 bases from J, the junction kept 4 bases outside the gene matches. This CDR3 is built from 14 residues. CDR1 and CDR2 from the germline V gene are SGHDT and YYEEEE. CDR3 in amino acids: CASSWGQMNYGYTF. CDR3 sequence (DNA): TGTGCCAGCAGCTGGGGACAGATGAACTATGGCTACACCTTC.

The V and J genes are TRBV19 and TRBJ1-1, with TRBD1 identical over 11 bases. Germline V gene sequence: CDR1 LNHDA, CDR2 SQIVND (reference sequence). The ends lost 3 bases at V and 4 bases at J; junction bases unmatched: 13. The CDR3 totals 18 residues. CDR3 region: CASSIPHQGQGALTEAFF. The CDR3 DNA sequence: TGTGCCAGTAGTATCCCCCATCAAGGACAGGGGGCGCTCACTGAAGCTTTCTTT. Full variable domain (missing parts from reference TRBV19 and TRBJ1-1): DGGITQSPKYLFRKEGQNVTLSCEQNLNHDAMYWYRQDPGQGLRLIYYSQIVNDFQKGDIAEGYSVSREKKESFPLTVTSAQKNPTAFYLCASSIPHQGQGALTEAFFGQGTRLTVV.

This chain uses TRBV6-6 with TRBJ2-2; possible D gene TRBD1, 6 bases. The germline gives CDR1 MNHNY, CDR2 SVGAGI (reference sequence). V lost 7 bases and J lost 2, with 11 bases in between. The CDR3 has 14 residues. The CDR3 DNA reads as TGTGCCAGCACCCGCAGGGGAAACACCGGGGAGCTGTTTTTT. It is translated as CASTRRGNTGELFF.

V usage is TRBV21-1 and J usage is TRBJ2-1; the table assigns TRBD1, which was not confirmed against the DNA. TRBV21-1 counts as a pseudogene. This CDR3 has 17 amino acids. The CDR3: CASSKFCRCPGGVEQFF. In nucleotides, the CDR3 is TGTGCCAGCAGCAAATTTTGTCGGTGTCCAGGGGGCGTTGAGCAGTTCTTC.

The CDR3 is CASRNSQGALLKGEQFF. As DNA, the CDR3 is TGTGCCAGCAGGAATTCACAGGGGGCATTACTCAAGGGTGAGCAGTTCTTC. The rearrangement joins TRBV27 to TRBJ2-1; TRBD1 matches 9 bases. CDR3 length equals 17 residues. From germline, CDR1 is MNHEY and CDR2 SMNVEV (reference sequence). The J segment lost 9 bases and the V segment lost 6 bases, leaving 18 bases of the junction unmatched.

The genes are TRBV19 and TRBJ1-6; D remains ambiguous. Deletions cut 6 bases from V and 0 bases from J, with 15 bases between. The CDR3 consists of 17 residues. Germline CDR1 is LNHDA and CDR2 is SQIVND (reference sequence). CDR3 coding DNA: TGTGCCAGTAGGACGGGTTTCCCGAGCTCCTATAATTCACCCCTCCACTTT. Amino acid sequence: CASRTGFPSSYNSPLHF. Looking up the rest from reference TRBV19 and TRBJ1-6 gives the full variable domain: DGGITQSPKYLFRKEGQNVTLSCEQNLNHDAMYWYRQDPGQGLRLIYYSQIVNDFQKGDIAEGYSVSREKKESFPLTVTSAQKNPTAFYLCASRTGFPSSYNSPLHFGNGTRLTVT.

V gene TRBV23-1 combines with J gene TRBJ2-5; a possible D gene is TRBD1 (5 bases). TRBV23-1 belongs to the ORF category, with a function that is uncertain. Trimming removed 4 bases at V and 6 bases at J, with 18 bases between. CDR3 length: 15 amino acids. The CDR3 spells CASSRQGLGPKTQYF. CDR3 nucleotides: TGCGCCAGCAGTCGCCAGGGTCTGGGTCCTAAGACCCAGTACTTC.

The chain uses TRBV28 and TRBJ1-5; no definite D call. Germline V gene data show CDR1 as MDHEN and CDR2 as SYDVKM. The V gene lost 2 bases and the J gene lost 4 bases, with 6 bases spanning the gap. The CDR3 loop spans 13 amino acids. In DNA form, the CDR3 reads TGTGCCAGCAGTTTACAGGCAAATCAGCCCCAGCATTTT. Its translation is CASSLQANQPQHF.

The chain carries TRBV10-1 and TRBJ2-7; tentatively, D is TRBD2 (6 bases). The germline V and J ends were trimmed by 1 base and 0 bases, with 13 bases remaining between them. Germline CDR1 and CDR2: WNHNN and SYGVQD (reference sequence). There are 16 residues in the CDR3. The CDR3 region is CASSELEGVSSYEQYF. The DNA of the CDR3 is TGCGCCAGCAGTGAGTTGGAGGGAGTAAGCTCCTACGAGCAGTACTTC.

The table lists this clone with a count of one. The chain has TRBV2 and TRBJ2-5; TRBD2 matches at 11 bases. Germline V gene data show CDR1 as SNHLY and CDR2 as FYNNEI. Trimming cost V 6 bases and J 5 bases; bases outside gene matches: 8. The CDR3 has 15 amino acids. The CDR3 loop is CASSGISGRGETQYF. DNA of the CDR3: TGTGCCAGCAGCGGCATTAGCGGGAGGGGCGAGACCCAGTACTTC.

This clone was detected only once. The J gene is TRBJ2-1, the V gene TRBV7-9, with no clear D. Germline CDR1 is SEHNR and CDR2 is FQNEAQ (reference sequence). The CDR3 sequence is 15 residues long. Trimming took off 1 base at V and 0 bases at J, with 7 bases between the two ends. Written as DNA, the CDR3 is TGTGCCAGCAGCTTAGTCGCTAGCTCCTACAATGAGCAGTTCTTC. It translates to CASSLVASSYNEQFF.

This rearrangement joins TRBV28 to TRBJ2-7, with D perhaps TRBD2 (5 bases). The CDR3 runs to 16 residues. Per the germline V gene, CDR1 is MDHEN and CDR2 is SYDVKM. V was trimmed by 3 bases and J by 2 bases, leaving 17 bases between them. Here the CDR3 reads CASSFVVSSRAYEQYF. In DNA form, the CDR3 reads TGTGCCAGCAGTTTCGTTGTGTCTAGCAGAGCCTACGAGCAGTACTTC.

The CDR3 coding sequence is TGTGCCTGGAGTGTAGTGGGGCTGGGGGCCAAAAACATTCAGTACTTC. Its protein product is CAWSVVGLGAKNIQYF. V gene TRBV30 combines with J gene TRBJ2-4; D might be TRBD1 (5 bases). The V gene lost 0 bases and the J gene lost 1 base, with 13 bases spanning the gap. CDR3 size: 16 residues. Per germline, CDR1 GTSNPN and CDR2 SVGIG (reference sequence).